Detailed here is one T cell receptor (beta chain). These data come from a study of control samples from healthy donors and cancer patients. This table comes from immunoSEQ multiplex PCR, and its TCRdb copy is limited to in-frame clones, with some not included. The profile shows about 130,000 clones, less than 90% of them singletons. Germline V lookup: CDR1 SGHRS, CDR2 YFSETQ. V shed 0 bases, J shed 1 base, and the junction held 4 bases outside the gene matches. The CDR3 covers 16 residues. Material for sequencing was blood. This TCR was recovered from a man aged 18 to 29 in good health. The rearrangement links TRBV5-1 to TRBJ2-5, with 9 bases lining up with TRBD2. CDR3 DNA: TGCGCCAGCAGCTTGGATCTAGCGGGACGCCAAGAGACCCAGTACTTC. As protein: CASSLDLAGRQETQYF.